This T cell receptor (beta chain) appears in the sequencing data of a study of T cells in Graves' hyperthyroidism and ophthalmopathy. For the study at large: Staff took peripheral blood when the initial diagnosis was made, before any treatment began.

Study observations and caveats: Most clonotypes expanded in the thyroid (above 0.001) were also present in blood.

Authors of the study amplified TCR beta CDR3 regions from RNA transcripts. HTBI primers were used for first-round RT-PCR of the TCR CDR3. One entry per CDR3 protein, called by TCRdb with MiXCR from the multiplex PCR reads. The repertoire has about 380,000 distinct CDR3 sequences, about 15% of them found once; the top ten carry 9.5% to 11%. The authors took PBMCs from 9.5 to 10 ml fresh peripheral blood. This clonotype was seen a handful of times. Antigen specificity is unknown. This TCR was recovered from a woman aged 60-70 years with Graves' hyperthyroidism. The sequencing sample was made of blood.

The CDR3 region has the DNA TGCAGAGGGGGGAGGGGGGAGCCCCAGCATTTT. As protein: CRGGRGEPQHF. The chain is built from TRBV20-1 and TRBJ1-5, with a tentative D call TRBD1 (6 bases). The CDR3 spans 11 residues. Germline lookup yields CDR1 DFQATT and CDR2 SNEGSKA (reference sequence).